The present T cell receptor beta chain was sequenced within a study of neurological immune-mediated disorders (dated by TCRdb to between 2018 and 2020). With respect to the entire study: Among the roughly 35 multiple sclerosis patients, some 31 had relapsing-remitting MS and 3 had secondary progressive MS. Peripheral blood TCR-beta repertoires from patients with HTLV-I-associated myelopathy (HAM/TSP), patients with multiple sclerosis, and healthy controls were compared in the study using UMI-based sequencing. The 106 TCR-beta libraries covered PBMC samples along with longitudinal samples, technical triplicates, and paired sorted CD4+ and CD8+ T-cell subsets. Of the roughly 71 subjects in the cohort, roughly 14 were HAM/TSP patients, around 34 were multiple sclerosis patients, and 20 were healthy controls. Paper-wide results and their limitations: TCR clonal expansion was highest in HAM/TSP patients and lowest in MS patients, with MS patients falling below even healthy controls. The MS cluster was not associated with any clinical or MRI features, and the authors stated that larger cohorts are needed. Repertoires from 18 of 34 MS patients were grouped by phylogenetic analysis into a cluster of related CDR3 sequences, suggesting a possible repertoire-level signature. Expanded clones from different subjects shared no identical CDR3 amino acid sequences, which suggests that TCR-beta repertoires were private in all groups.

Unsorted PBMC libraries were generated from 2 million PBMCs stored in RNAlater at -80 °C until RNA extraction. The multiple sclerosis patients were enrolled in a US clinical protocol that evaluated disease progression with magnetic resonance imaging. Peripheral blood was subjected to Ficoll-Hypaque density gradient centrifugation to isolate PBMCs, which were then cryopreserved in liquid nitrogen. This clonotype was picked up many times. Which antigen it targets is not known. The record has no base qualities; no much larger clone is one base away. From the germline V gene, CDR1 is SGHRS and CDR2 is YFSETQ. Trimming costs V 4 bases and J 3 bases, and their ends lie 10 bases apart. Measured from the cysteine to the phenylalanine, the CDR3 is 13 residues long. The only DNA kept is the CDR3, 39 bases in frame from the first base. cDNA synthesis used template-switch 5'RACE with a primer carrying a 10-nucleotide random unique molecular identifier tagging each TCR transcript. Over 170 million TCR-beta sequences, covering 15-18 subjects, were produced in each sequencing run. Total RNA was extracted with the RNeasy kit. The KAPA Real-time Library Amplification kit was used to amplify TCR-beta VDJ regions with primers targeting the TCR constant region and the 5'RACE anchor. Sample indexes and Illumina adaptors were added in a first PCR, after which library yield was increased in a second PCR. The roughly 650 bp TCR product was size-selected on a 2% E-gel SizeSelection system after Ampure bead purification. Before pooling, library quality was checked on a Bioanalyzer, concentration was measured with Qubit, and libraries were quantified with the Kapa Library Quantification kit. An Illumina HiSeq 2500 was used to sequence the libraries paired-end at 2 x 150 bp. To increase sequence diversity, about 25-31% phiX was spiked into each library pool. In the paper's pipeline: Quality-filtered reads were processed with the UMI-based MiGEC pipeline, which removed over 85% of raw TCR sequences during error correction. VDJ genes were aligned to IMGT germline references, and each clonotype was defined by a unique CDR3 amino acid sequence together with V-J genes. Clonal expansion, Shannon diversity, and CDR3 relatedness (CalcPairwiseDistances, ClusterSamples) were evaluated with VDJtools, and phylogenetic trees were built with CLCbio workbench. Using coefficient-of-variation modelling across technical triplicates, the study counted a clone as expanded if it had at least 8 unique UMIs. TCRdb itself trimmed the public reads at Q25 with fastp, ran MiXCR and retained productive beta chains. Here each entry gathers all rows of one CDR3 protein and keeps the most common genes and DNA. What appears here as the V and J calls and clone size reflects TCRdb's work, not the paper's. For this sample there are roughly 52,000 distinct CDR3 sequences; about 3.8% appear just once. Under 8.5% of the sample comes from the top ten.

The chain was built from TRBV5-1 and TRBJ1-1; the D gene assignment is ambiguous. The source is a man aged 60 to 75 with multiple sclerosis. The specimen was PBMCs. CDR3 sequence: CASSLIGDTEAFF. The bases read TGCGCCAGCAGCCTAATTGGGGACACTGAAGCTTTCTTT.